This entry concerns a single T cell receptor (beta chain). The study assayed around 9.3 x 10^4 TCR templates per sample. Only in-frame clones appear in the TCRdb table, and some are missing; sequencing was by immunoSEQ multiplex PCR. The table has roughly 100,000 clones, around 97% seen once; the top ten hold 0.025% to 0.035%. The data are from a study of siplizumab effects on memory and regulatory T cells. The CDR3 loop spans 14 amino acids. Trimming pared 6 bases from V and 4 bases from J, leaving 12 bases between. The germline gives CDR1 KGHSH, CDR2 LQKENI. A few donor pairs also had unstimulated CD4+ and CD8+ naive and memory subsets sequenced.

The specimen sequenced was naive CD4+ T cells sorted from blood. This clonotype originated in a human donor in good health. This chain joins TRBV18 and TRBJ2-2; D might be TRBD2 (6 bases). The CDR3 region has the DNA TGTGCCAGCTCCCCCACAGCGGGCACCGGGGAGCTGTTTTTT. Translating it yields CASSPTAGTGELFF. The variable domain in full, with the rest retrieved from reference TRBV18 and TRBJ2-2, is NAGVMQNPRHLVRRRGQEARLRCSPMKGHSHVYWYRQLPEEGLKFMVYLQKENIIDESGMPKERFSAEFPKEGPSILRIQQVVRGDSAAYFCASSPTAGTGELFFGEGSRLTVL.